This T cell receptor beta chain was observed in a study of T cells in Graves' hyperthyroidism and ophthalmopathy. Study-level background: Peripheral blood was obtained at initial diagnosis, preceding any treatment. General study findings and limits: Among thyroid clonotypes expanded above 0.001, most also appeared in blood.

RNA transcripts served as the template for amplifying TCR beta CDR3 regions. HTBI primers drove first-round RT-PCR of the TCR CDR3. Using its own MiXCR run on the multiplex PCR reads, TCRdb lists one record per CDR3 protein. This table has approximately 700,000 distinct CDR3 sequences, around 17% appearing once. CDR1 is SEHNR, CDR2 FQNEAQ, per germline (reference sequence). The CDR3 runs 12 residues. V was trimmed by 5 bases and J by 4 bases, leaving 9 bases between them. To note about this clonotype: Its antigen is currently unknown.

No ophthalmopathy progression within 18 months constituted stable Graves' hyperthyroidism. The chain couples TRBV7-9 to TRBJ2-7; D is unclear. Sequenced input: blood. This receptor was obtained from a man aged 18 to 29 with Graves' hyperthyroidism. The CDR3 sequence: CASSVSEYEQYF. The CDR3 DNA follows: TGTGCCAGCAGCGTCTCAGAGTACGAGCAGTACTTC. The variable domain in full, with the rest retrieved from reference TRBV7-9 and TRBJ2-7, is DTGVSQNPRHKITKRGQNVTFRCDPISEHNRLYWYRQTLGQGPEFLTYFQNEAQLEKSRLLSDRFSAERPKGSFSTLEIQRTEQGDSAMYLCASSVSEYEQYFGPGTRLTVT.